The 15 T cell receptor beta chains below come from one sample, sequenced in a study of CD8+ T cells in alopecia areata. Extraction and reverse transcription of RNA yielded cDNA as the sequencing template. TCRdb's copy holds only in-frame clones and misses some; the assay was immunoSEQ multiplex PCR. The sample contains around 250,000 clones, 67% of which appear only once. This sample comprised CD4+ T cells sorted from blood, obtained at week 0. The receptor source for this set is a human donor with alopecia areata.

This chain uses TRBV30 with TRBJ2-5, with 9 nucleotides matching TRBD2. The length of the CDR3 is 15 residues. The V and J ends lost 1 base and 5 bases, in that order; junction bases with no gene match: 8. From germline, CDR1 is GTSNPN and CDR2 SVGIG (reference sequence). The CDR3: CAWSGRRGGGETQYF. For the CDR3, the DNA is TGTGCCTGGAGTGGTAGGCGGGGGGGCGGTGAGACCCAGTACTTC.

The genes are TRBV6-5 and TRBJ1-5; D is uncertain. The CDR3 has 12 residues. The V gene lost 10 bases and the J gene lost 6 bases, with 13 bases spanning the gap. Germline loops: CDR1 MNHEY, CDR2 SVGAGI. CDR3 region: CATKDPGQPQHF. CDR3 coding DNA: TGTGCCACCAAAGACCCCGGTCAGCCCCAGCATTTT.

The chain couples TRBV2 to TRBJ2-3; D is undetermined. This CDR3 is 14 amino acids long. From germline, CDR1 is SNHLY and CDR2 FYNNEI. The V and J ends lost 6 bases and 5 bases respectively, with 15 bases between them. The CDR3, as DNA: TGTGCCAGCAGATTGACCTCGGCGAGAGATACGCAGTATTTT. It encodes CASRLTSARDTQYF. Drawing the rest from reference TRBV2 and TRBJ2-3, the complete variable domain is EPEVTQTPSHQVTQMGQEVILRCVPISNHLYFYWYRQILGQKVEFLVSFYNNEISEKSEIFDDQFSVERPDGSNFTLKIRSTKLEDSAMYFCASRLTSARDTQYFGPGTRLTVL.

The table lists this clone with a few counts. The V gene is TRBV5-1, the J gene TRBJ2-1; 10 nucleotides line up with TRBD1. The CDR3 is 14 amino acids. Germline values: CDR1 SGHRS, CDR2 YFSETQ. V shed 4 bases and J 6 bases; nucleotides not matched to a gene: 4. The CDR3 sequence: CASSHGQGVNEQFF. In DNA form, the CDR3 reads TGCGCCAGCAGCCACGGACAGGGGGTCAATGAGCAGTTCTTC.

This chain connects TRBV29-1 to TRBJ2-5; 8 nucleotides line up with TRBD1. Looked up from germline, CDR1 is SQVTM and CDR2 is ANQGSEA. With V trimmed by 4 bases and J by 1 base, 2 bases remained unmatched. The CDR3 contains 13 residues. The CDR3 nucleotides read TGCAGCGTTGCCGACAGGGGCCAAGAGACCCAGTACTTC. Encoded protein: CSVADRGQETQYF.

The chain recombines TRBV19 with TRBJ1-1, with D uncertain. This CDR3 has 13 amino acids. Germline CDR1 LNHDA, CDR2 SQIVND (reference sequence). Trimming took 6 bases from V and 1 from J, leaving 9 bases between them. The CDR3 nucleotides are TGTGCCAGTAGCCAAGTGGGGAACACTGAAGCTTTCTTT. The encoded protein is CASSQVGNTEAFF.

V and J are TRBV28 and TRBJ2-5; D not resolved. This CDR3 contains 14 residues. CDR1 is MDHEN and CDR2 is SYDVKM in the germline V gene. The V gene lost 6 bases and the J gene lost 4 bases, with 15 bases spanning the gap. CDR3 DNA: TGTGCCAGCAGCCCAAAGACGGGTCGAGAGACCCAGTACTTC. This codes for CASSPKTGRETQYF.

The table lists this clone with a few counts. The chain links TRBV29-1 to TRBJ2-3, with unresolved D. The CDR3 spans 11 residues. V was trimmed by 7 bases and J by 0 bases, leaving 5 bases between them. Germline V gene data show CDR1 as SQVTM and CDR2 as ANQGSEA. The CDR3 spells CSGDSTDTQYF. DNA of the CDR3: TGCAGCGGTGACAGCACAGATACGCAGTATTTT.

This clone has just a few counts. V gene TRBV30 combines with J gene TRBJ2-7; 7 nucleotides align to TRBD1. The CDR3 is made up of 12 amino acids. V trimming: 1 base; J trimming: 7 bases; junction bases outside the gene matches: 4. Germline V CDR1 and CDR2: GTSNPN, SVGIG (reference sequence). For the CDR3, the DNA is TGTGCCTGGAGTGGGACAGGTCTGGAGCAGTACTTC. This encodes CAWSGTGLEQYF.

The chain is built from TRBV5-1 and TRBJ2-7, with D uncertain. Trimming took 0 bases from V and 7 from J, leaving 8 bases between them. The CDR3 is 12 residues long. From germline, CDR1 is SGHRS and CDR2 YFSETQ. The CDR3, as DNA: TGCGCCAGCAGCTTGGGTGATGGTGAGCAGTACTTC. It is translated as CASSLGDGEQYF.

This clone was seen a handful of times. The chain recombines TRBV25-1 with TRBJ2-1; possible D gene TRBD2, 5 bases. The CDR3 consists of 14 residues. Germline V CDR1 and CDR2: MGHDK, SYGVNS. V was shortened by 1 base and J by 4 bases, with 8 bases between the two germline ends. The CDR3 spells CASSESEVYNEQFF. The CDR3 bases are TGTGCCAGCAGTGAATCGGAGGTTTACAATGAGCAGTTCTTC. Using reference TRBV25-1 and TRBJ2-1 for the parts outside the CDR3, the full variable domain is EADIYQTPRYLVIGTGKKITLECSQTMGHDKMYWYQQDPGMELHLIHYSYGVNSTEKGDLSSESTVSRIRTEHFPLTLESARPSHTSQYLCASSESEVYNEQFFGPGTRLTVL.

The genes are TRBV29-1 and TRBJ2-1; possibly TRBD1 for D (5 bases). Trimming stripped 4 bases from V and 8 bases from J, with 12 bases between. Germline CDR1 and CDR2: SQVTM and ANQGSEA. CDR3 length: 12 amino acids. CDR3 DNA: TGCAGCGTTGGACAGCCGTGGGATGAGCAGTTCTTC. It translates to CSVGQPWDEQFF.

The chain recombines TRBV25-1 with TRBJ1-2; 7 nucleotides align to TRBD1. From germline, CDR1 is MGHDK and CDR2 SYGVNS. V dropped 2 bases and J dropped 7; count of bases not matched to a gene: 19. The CDR3 consists of 18 residues. CDR3 amino acids: CASSEPTNVKTGFVGYTF. The CDR3 DNA reads TGTGCCAGCAGTGAACCTACCAACGTTAAGACAGGGTTCGTTGGCTACACCTTC.

The table lists this clone with a few counts. This chain connects TRBV30 to TRBJ2-1, with 9 bases lining up with TRBD2. The CDR3 totals 14 residues. CDR1 is GTSNPN, CDR2 SVGIG, per germline (reference sequence). V gave up 3 bases and J gave up 9 bases; unmatched junction bases: 9. In nucleotides, the CDR3 is TGTGCCTGGAGCCCGGGACTAGCTGACGTTGAGCAGTTCTTC. This sequence encodes CAWSPGLADVEQFF.

Turning to this clone: This sample includes further DNA sequences coding for the same CDR3. The V call is TRBV30, the J call TRBJ2-1; no firm D call. Per the germline V gene, CDR1 is GTSNPN and CDR2 is SVGIG (reference sequence). This CDR3 is built from 10 residues. Trimming cost V 3 bases and J 6 bases, with 3 bases left between them. As DNA, the CDR3 is TGTGCCTGGAGGCGCAATGAGCAGTTCTTC. Amino acid sequence: CAWRRNEQFF.